This TCR beta chain was obtained from a study of blood T cell repertoires in COVID-19. TCRdb keeps only in-frame clones here, not all; method: immunoSEQ multiplex PCR. The repertoire consists of over 75,000 clones, with over 80% occurring once and the leading ten covering roughly a third. The CDR3 is 16 residues long. V gave up 2 bases and J gave up 7 bases, with 17 bases separating them. Germline lookup yields CDR1 KGHDR and CDR2 SFDVKD. The sequencing sample was made of peripheral blood. This clonotype originated in a woman aged 80 or older with active or convalescent COVID-19. The chain couples TRBV24-1 to TRBJ1-5, with D possibly TRBD1 on 6 matching bases. CDR3 sequence (DNA): TGTGCCACCAGTGATTCTCGCTCACACAGGGACCAGCCCCAGCATTTT. It yields the protein CATSDSRSHRDQPQHF.